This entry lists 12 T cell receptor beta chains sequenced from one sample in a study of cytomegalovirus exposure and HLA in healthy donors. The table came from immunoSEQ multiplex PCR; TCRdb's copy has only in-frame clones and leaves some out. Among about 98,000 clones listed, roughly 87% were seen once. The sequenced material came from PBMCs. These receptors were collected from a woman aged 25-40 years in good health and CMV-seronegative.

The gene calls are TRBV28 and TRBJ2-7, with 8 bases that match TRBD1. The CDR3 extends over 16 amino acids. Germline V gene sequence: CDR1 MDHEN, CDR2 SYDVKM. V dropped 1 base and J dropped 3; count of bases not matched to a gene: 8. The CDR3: CASSLYGAGGSYEQYF. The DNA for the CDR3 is TGTGCCAGCAGTTTATATGGGGCAGGGGGCAGCTACGAGCAGTACTTC.

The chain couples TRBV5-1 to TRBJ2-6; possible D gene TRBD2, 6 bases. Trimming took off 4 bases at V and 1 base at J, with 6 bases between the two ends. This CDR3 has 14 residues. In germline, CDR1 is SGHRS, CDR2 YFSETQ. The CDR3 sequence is CASSGGSGANVLTF. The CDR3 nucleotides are TGCGCCAGCAGCGGAGGGTCTGGGGCCAACGTCCTGACTTTC.

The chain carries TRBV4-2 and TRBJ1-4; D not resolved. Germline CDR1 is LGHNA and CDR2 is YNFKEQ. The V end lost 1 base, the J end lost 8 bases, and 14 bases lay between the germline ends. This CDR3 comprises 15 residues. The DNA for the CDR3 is TGTGCCAGCAGCCAAGGTCGCGCCTCGGGGGAAAAACTGTTTTTT. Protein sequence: CASSQGRASGEKLFF.

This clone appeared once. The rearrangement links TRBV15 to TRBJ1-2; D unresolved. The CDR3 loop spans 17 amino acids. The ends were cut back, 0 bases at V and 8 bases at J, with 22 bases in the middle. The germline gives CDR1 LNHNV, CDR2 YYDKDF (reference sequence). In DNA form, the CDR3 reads TGTGCCACCAGCAGAGAGGAGGTTCTTCAATTCAACGGGGGCTACACCTTC. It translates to CATSREEVLQFNGGYTF.

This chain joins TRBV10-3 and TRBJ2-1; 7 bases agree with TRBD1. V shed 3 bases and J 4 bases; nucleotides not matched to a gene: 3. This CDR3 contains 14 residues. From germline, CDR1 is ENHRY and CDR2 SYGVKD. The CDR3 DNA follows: TGTGCCATCAGTGACCGACAGGGTTACAATGAGCAGTTCTTC. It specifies CAISDRQGYNEQFF.

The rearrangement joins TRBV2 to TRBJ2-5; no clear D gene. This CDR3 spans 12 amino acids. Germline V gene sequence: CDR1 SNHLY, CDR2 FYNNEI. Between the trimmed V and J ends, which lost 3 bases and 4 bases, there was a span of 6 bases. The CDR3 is CASSDPRETQYF. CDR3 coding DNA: TGTGCCAGCAGTGATCCCAGAGAGACCCAGTACTTC.

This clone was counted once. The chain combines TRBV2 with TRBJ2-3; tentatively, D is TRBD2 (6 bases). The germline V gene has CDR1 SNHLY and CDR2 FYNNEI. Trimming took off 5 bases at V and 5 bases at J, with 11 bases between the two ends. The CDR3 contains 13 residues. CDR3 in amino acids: CASSRRDQDTQYF. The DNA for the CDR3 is TGTGCCAGCAGTCGGCGGGACCAAGATACGCAGTATTTT.

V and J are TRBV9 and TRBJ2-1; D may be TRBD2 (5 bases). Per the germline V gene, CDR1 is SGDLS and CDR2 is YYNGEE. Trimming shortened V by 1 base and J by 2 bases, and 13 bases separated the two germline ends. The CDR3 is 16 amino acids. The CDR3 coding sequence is TGTGCCAGCAGCGTAAGGCCCTCGGGGACCTACAATGAGCAGTTCTTC. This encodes CASSVRPSGTYNEQFF.

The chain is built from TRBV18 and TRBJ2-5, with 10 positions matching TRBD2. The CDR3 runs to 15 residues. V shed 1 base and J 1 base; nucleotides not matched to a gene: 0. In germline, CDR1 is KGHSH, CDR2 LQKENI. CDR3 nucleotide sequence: TGTGCCAGCTCACCACTAGCGGGGGGCCAAGAGACCCAGTACTTC. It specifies CASSPLAGGQETQYF.

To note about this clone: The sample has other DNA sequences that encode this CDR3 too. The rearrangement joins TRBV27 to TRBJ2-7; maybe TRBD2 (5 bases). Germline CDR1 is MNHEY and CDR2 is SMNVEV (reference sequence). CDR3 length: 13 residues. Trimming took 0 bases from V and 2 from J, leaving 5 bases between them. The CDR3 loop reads CASSLSEAYEQYF. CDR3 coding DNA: TGTGCCAGCAGTTTATCGGAGGCCTACGAGCAGTACTTC.

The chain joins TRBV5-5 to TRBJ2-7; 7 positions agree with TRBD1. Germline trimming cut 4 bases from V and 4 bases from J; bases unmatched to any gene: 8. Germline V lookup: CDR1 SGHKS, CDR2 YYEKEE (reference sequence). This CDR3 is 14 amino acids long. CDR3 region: CASSTLGGFYEQYF. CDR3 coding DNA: TGTGCCAGCAGCACACTAGGGGGCTTTTACGAGCAGTACTTC.

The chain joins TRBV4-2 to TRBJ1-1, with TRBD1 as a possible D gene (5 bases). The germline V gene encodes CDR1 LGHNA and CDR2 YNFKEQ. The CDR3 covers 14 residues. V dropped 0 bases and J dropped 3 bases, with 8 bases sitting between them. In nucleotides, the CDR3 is TGTGCCAGCAGCCAAGAAGGGGCTTACACTGAAGCTTTCTTT. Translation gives CASSQEGAYTEAFF.